The clone carrying this T cell receptor (beta chain) was seen a single time. The data were taken from a study of OX40 agonist ivuxolimab in advanced cancers. Study context: Dose-escalation patients had hepatocellular carcinoma, melanoma, renal cell or head and neck cancer.

Germline CDR1 reads MGHRA; CDR2 reads YSYEKL. The CDR3 is made up of 14 amino acids. Between the trimmed V and J ends, which lost 3 bases and 8 bases, there was a span of 16 bases. Produced via immunoSEQ multiplex PCR; TCRdb's table is partial and in-frame only. The sample holds roughly 35,000 clones, 70% to 85% seen once. The specimen was CD4+ or CD8+ T cells sorted from blood, collected in a trial of the OX40 agonist ivuxolimab. The TCR sequence derives from an adult with an advanced solid tumor such as melanoma, head and neck, liver or kidney cancer. The V and J genes are TRBV4-1 and TRBJ1-1; D may be TRBD1 (5 bases). CDR3 nucleotides: TGCGCCAGCAGCCAGGCGGCAGGGCGAACCGAAGCTTTCTTT. This encodes CASSQAAGRTEAFF.